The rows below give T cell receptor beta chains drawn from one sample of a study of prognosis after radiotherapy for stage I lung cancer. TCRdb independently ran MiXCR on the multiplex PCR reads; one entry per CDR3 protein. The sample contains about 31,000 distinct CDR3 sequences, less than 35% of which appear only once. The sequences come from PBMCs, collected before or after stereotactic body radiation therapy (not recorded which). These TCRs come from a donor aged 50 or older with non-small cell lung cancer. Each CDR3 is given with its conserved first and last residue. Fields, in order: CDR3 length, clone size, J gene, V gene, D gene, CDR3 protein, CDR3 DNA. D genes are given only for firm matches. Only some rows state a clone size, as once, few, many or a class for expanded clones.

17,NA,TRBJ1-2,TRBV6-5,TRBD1,CASSYPPGQRANYGYTF,TGTGCCAGCAGTTACCCACCGGGACAGAGAGCTAACTATGGCTACACCTTC
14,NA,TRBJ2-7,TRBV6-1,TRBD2,CASAGGEGFHEQYF,TGTGCCAGCGCAGGAGGGGAGGGATTCCACGAGCAGTACTTC
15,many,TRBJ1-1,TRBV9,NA,CASSPQTAMNTEAFF,TGTGCCAGCAGCCCCCAGACAGCCATGAACACTGAAGCTTTCTTT
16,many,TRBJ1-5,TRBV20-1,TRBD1,CSASPRGPWGNQPQHF,TGCAGTGCTAGCCCCAGGGGGCCCTGGGGCAATCAGCCCCAGCATTTT
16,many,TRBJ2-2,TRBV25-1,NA,CASSELRSGQGGELFF,TGTGCCAGCAGTGAATTAAGATCGGGCCAGGGCGGGGAGCTGTTTTTT
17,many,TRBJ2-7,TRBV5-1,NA,CASSLHHRDIYSYEQYF,TGCGCCAGCAGCTTGCACCATAGGGACATCTACTCCTACGAGCAGTACTTC
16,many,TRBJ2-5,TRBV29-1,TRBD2,CSVTGTSGRPGGTQYF,TGCAGCGTGACCGGGACTAGCGGGAGGCCGGGGGGGACCCAGTACTTC
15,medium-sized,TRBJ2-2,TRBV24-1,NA,CATSDPTENTGELFF,TGTGCCACCAGTGATCCGACAGAGAACACCGGGGAGCTGTTTTTT
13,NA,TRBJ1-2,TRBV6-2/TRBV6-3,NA,CASTSGLAYCYTF,TGTGCCAGCACCTCTGGGCTCGCCTATTGCTACACCTTC
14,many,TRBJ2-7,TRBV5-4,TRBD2,CASSPGLAGDEQYF,TGTGCCAGCAGCCCGGGACTAGCGGGAGACGAGCAGTACTTC
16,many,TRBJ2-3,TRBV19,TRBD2,CASSGTSVIWADTQYF,TGTGCCAGTAGTGGGACTAGCGTTATATGGGCAGATACGCAGTATTTT
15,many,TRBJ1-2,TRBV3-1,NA,CASSQDVRGVGGYTF,TGTGCCAGCAGCCAAGACGTTAGGGGGGTGGGTGGCTACACCTTC
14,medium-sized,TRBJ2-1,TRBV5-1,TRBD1,CASRGTGGGDEQFF,TGCGCCAGCAGAGGGACAGGGGGGGGAGATGAGCAGTTCTTC
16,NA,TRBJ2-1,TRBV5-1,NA,CASSFLFLASYNEQFF,TGCGCCAGCAGCTTTCTTTTCCTAGCTTCATACAATGAGCAGTTCTTC
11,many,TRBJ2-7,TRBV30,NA,CAWSEGSEQYF,TGTGCCTGGAGTGAGGGTAGCGAGCAGTACTTC
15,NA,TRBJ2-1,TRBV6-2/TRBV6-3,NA,CASRPSLSDYNEQFF,TGCGCCAGCAGACCCTCGCTATCGGATTACAATGAGCAGTTCTTC
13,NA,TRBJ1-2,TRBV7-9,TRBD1,CASTNGTGFGYTF,TGTGCCAGCACCAACGGGACAGGGTTTGGCTACACCTTC
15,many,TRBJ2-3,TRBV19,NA,CASSIGVGPEDTQYF,TGTGCCAGTAGTATCGGGGTTGGTCCCGAAGATACGCAGTATTTT
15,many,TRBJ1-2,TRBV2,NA,CASWEFTRNGDGYTF,TGTGCCAGTTGGGAATTTACCCGAAATGGGGATGGCTACACCTTC
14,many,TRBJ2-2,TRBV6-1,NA,CASSTTGISGELFF,TGTGCCAGCAGTACCACAGGGATCTCTGGGGAGCTGTTTTTT
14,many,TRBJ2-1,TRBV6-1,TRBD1,CASSTRQGRNEQFF,TGTGCCAGCAGTACCCGACAGGGAAGAAATGAGCAGTTCTTC
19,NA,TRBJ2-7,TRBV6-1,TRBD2,CATSRGLRTSGSSLYEQYF,TGTGCCACATCGAGGGGGCTCCGGACTAGCGGGAGCTCTTTGTACGAGCAGTACTTC
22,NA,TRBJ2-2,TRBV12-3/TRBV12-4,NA,CASSWGLRQGPQGCANTGELFF,TGTGCCAGCAGTTGGGGTTTGCGCCAGGGTCCCCAGGGCTGTGCGAACACCGGGGAGCTGTTTTTT
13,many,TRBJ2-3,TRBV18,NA,CASSSLVSDTQYF,TGTGCCAGCTCATCCTTAGTGTCGGATACGCAGTATTTT
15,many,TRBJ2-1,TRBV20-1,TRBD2,CSARAPAGGGNEQFF,TGCAGTGCTAGAGCCCCCGCGGGAGGAGGGAATGAGCAGTTCTTC
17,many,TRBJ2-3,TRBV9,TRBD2,CASSVTTSGKLTDTQYF,TGTGCCAGCAGCGTTACGACTAGCGGGAAGCTCACAGATACGCAGTATTTT
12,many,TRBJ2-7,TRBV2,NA,CASSEGAYEQYF,TGTGCCAGCAGTGAAGGGGCCTACGAGCAGTACTTC
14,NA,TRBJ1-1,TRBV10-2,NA,CASSVYEGNTEAFF,TGCGCCAGCAGTGTTTACGAGGGGAACACTGAAGCTTTCTTT
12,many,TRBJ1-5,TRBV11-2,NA,CASSFGGGPQHF,TGTGCCAGCAGCTTTGGCGGTGGGCCCCAGCATTTT
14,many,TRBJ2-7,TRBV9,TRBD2,CASSKAGGTGEQYF,TGTGCCAGCAGCAAAGCGGGAGGAACGGGCGAGCAGTACTTC
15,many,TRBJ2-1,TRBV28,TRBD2,CASSSGLDVYNEQFF,TGTGCCAGCAGCTCTGGACTAGACGTTTACAATGAGCAGTTCTTC
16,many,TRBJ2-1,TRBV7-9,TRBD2,CASSLITGLTRNEQFF,TGTGCCAGCAGCTTAATTACGGGACTAACCCGGAATGAGCAGTTCTTC
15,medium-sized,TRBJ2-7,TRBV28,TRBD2,CASSPTSGSIGEQYF,TGTGCCAGCAGTCCCACCAGCGGGAGTATAGGCGAGCAGTACTTC
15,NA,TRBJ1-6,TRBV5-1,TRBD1,CASSLGQGLDSPLHF,TGCGCCAGCAGCTTAGGACAGGGCCTGGATTCACCCCTCCACTTT
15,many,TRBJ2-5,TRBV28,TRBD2,CASSSPTSGKETQYF,TGTGCCAGCAGTTCCCCGACTAGCGGGAAAGAGACCCAGTACTTC
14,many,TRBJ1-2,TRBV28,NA,CASSLFSSGYGYTF,TGTGCCAGCAGTTTGTTCAGCTCGGGTTATGGCTACACCTTC
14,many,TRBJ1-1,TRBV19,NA,CASSKGPGTTEAFF,TGTGCCAGTAGTAAGGGGCCAGGGACCACTGAAGCTTTCTTT
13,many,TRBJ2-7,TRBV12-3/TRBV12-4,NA,CASSAGQTYEQYF,TGTGCCAGCAGTGCCGGCCAAACCTACGAGCAGTACTTC
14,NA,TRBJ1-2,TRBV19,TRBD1,CASSRGQANYGYTF,TGTGCCAGTTCGCGAGGACAGGCGAACTATGGCTACACCTTC
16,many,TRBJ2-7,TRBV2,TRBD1,CASSAPGTEKLYEQYF,TGTGCCAGCAGTGCCCCCGGGACAGAAAAACTGTACGAGCAGTACTTC
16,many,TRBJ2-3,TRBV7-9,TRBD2,CASSHSISGSTDTQYF,TGTGCCAGCAGCCACTCGATTAGCGGGAGCACAGATACGCAGTATTTT
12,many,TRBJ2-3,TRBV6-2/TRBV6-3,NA,CAVTSSFDTQYF,TGTGCCGTCACATCAAGTTTCGATACGCAGTATTTT
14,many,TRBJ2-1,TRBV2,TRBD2,CASSDSGSYNEQFF,TGTGCCAGCAGTGATAGCGGGAGCTACAATGAGCAGTTCTTC
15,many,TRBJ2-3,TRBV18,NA,CASSPPGTTTDTQYF,TGTGCCAGCTCACCGCCCGGGACAACCACAGATACGCAGTATTTT